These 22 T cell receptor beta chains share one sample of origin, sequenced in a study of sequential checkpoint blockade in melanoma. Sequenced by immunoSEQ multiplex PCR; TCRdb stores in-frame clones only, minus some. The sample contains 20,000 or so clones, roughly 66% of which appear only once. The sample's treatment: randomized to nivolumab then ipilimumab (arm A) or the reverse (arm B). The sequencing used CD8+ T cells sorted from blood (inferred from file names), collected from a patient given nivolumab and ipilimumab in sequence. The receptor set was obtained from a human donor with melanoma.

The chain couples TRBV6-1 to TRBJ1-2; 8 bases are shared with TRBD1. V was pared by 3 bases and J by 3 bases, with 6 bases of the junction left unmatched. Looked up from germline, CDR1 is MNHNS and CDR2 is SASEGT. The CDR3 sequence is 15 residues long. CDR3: CASSEGTGGYYGYTF. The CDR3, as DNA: TGTGCCAGCAGTGAGGGGACAGGAGGTTACTATGGCTACACCTTC.

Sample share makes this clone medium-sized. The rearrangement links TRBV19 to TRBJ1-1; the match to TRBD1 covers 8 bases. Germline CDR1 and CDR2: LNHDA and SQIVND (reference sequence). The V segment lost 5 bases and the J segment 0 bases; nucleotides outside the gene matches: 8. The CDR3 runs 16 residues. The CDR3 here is CASSLGTGSMNTEAFF. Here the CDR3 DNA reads TGTGCCAGTAGTTTGGGGACAGGCTCAATGAACACTGAAGCTTTCTTT.

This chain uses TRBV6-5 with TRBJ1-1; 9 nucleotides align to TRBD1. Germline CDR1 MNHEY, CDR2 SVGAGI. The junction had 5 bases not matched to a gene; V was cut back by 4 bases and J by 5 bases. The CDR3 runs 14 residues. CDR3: CASSLTGGETEAFF. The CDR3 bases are TGTGCCAGCAGTTTGACAGGGGGTGAAACTGAAGCTTTCTTT.

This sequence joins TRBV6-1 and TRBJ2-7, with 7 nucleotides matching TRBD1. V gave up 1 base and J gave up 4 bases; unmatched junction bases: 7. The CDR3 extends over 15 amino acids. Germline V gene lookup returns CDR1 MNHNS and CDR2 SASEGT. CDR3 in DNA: TGTGCCAGCAGTGAAGAGAAAGGGGGCGCTTACGAGCAGTACTTC. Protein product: CASSEEKGGAYEQYF.

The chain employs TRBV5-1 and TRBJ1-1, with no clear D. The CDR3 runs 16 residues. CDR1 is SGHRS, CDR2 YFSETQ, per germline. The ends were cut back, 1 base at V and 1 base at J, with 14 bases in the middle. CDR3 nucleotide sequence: TGCGCCAGCAGCTTGTCTATGGGGAGCACGAACACTGAAGCTTTCTTT. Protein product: CASSLSMGSTNTEAFF.

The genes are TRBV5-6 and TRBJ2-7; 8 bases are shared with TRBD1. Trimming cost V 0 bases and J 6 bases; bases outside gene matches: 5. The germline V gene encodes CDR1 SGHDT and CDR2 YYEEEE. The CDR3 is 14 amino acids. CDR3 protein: CASSLVQDRGEQYF. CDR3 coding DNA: TGTGCCAGCAGCTTGGTCCAAGACAGGGGCGAGCAGTACTTC.

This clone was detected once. The CDR3, as DNA: TGTGCCAGCAGTGAACCCAGGTTTTCCTACGAGCAGTACTTC. Its protein product is CASSEPRFSYEQYF. The chain combines TRBV2 with TRBJ2-7; D gene ambiguous. CDR3 length: 14 residues. CDR1 is SNHLY, CDR2 FYNNEI, per germline. V lost 2 bases, J lost 1 base, and 9 bases lay in between.

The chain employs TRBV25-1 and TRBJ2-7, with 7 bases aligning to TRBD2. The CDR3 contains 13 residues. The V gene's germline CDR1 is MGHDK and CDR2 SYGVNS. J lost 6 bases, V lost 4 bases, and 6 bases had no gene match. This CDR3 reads CASSGLLAGEQYF. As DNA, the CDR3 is TGTGCCAGCAGTGGGCTCTTAGCGGGCGAGCAGTACTTC.

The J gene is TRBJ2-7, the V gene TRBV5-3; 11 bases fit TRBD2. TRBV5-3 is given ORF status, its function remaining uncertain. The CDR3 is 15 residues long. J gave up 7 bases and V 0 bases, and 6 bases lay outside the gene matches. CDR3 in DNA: TGTGCCAGAAGCTTGGGACTAGCGGGGCACGCGGAGCAGTACTTC. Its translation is CARSLGLAGHAEQYF.

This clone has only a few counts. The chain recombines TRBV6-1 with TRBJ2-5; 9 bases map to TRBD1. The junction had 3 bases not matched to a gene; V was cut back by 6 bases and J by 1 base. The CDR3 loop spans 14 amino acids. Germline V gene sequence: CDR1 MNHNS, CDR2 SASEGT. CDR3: CASRPTGGQETQYF. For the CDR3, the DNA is TGTGCCAGCAGACCGACAGGGGGCCAAGAGACCCAGTACTTC.

The CDR3 protein is CASSLGSRVLRDEQYF. The DNA for the CDR3 is TGTGCCAGCAGCTTAGGGTCCCGAGTTTTGAGGGACGAGCAGTACTTC. The J gene is TRBJ2-7, the V gene TRBV11-2; D is possibly TRBD2 (5 bases). CDR1 and CDR2 (germline): SGHAT, FQNNGV. The V and J ends lost 1 base and 5 bases respectively, with 18 bases between them. The CDR3 extends over 16 amino acids.

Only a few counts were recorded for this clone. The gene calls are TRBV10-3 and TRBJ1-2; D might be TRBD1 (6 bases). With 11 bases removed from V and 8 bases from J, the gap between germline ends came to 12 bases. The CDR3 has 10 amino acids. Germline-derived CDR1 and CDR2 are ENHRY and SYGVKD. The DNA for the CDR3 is TGTGCCGTGAACCAGGGGGGCTACACCTTC. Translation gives CAVNQGGYTF.

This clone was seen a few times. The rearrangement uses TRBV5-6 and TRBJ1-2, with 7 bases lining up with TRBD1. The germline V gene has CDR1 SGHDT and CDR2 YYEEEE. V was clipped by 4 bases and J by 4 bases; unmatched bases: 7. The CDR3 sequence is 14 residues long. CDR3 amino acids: CASSGDSQFYGYTF. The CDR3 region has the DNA TGTGCCAGCAGCGGGGACAGTCAATTCTATGGCTACACCTTC.

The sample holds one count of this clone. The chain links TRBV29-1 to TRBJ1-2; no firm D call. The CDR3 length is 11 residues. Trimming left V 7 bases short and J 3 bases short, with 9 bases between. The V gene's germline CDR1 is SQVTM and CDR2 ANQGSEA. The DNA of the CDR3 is TGCAGCGCCACGAGAGACTATGGCTACACCTTC. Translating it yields CSATRDYGYTF.

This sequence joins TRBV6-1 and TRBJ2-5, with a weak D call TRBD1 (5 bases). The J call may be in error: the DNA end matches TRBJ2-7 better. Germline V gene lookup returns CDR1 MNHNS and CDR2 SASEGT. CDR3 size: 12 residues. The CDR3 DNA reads TGTGCCGCCACCCAGGGTCTGAACGAGCAGTACTTC. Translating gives CAATQGLNEQYF.

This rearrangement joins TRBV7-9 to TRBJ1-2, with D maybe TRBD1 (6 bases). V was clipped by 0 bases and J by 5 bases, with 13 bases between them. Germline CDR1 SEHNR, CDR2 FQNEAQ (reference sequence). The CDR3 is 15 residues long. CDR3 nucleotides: TGTGCCAGCAGCTTAGCGCTGGCAGGGGCATATGGCTACACCTTC. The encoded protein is CASSLALAGAYGYTF.

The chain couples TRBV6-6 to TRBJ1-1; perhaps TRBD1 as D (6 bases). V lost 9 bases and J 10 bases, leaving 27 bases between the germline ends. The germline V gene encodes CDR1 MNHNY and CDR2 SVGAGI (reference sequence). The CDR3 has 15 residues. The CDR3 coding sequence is TGTGCCAGTACCCTAGGGGGGGCGCGTGGTCCGGCAGCTTTCTTT. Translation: CASTLGGARGPAAFF.

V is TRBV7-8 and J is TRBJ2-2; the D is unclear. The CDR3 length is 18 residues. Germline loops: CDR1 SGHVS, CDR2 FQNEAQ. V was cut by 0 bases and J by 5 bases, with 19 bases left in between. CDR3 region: CASSLAFRTVLRTGELFF. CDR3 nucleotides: TGTGCCAGCAGCTTAGCCTTTAGAACTGTGTTACGGACCGGGGAGCTGTTTTTT. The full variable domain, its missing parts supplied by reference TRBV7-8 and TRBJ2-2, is GAGVSQSPRYKVAKRGQDVALRCDPISGHVSLFWYQQALGQGPEFLTYFQNEAQLDKSGLPSDRFFAERPEGSVSTLKIQRTQQEDSAVYLCASSLAFRTVLRTGELFFGEGSRLTVL.

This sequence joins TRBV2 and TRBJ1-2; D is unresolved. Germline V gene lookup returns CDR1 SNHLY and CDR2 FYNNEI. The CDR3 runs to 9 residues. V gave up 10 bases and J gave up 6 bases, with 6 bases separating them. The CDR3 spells CAINNGYTF. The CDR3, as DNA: TGTGCCATCAACAATGGCTACACCTTC.

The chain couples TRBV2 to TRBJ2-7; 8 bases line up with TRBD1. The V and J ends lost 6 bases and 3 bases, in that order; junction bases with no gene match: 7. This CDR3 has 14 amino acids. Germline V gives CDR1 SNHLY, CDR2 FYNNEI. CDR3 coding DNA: TGTGCCAGCAGGGGACAGGTGTCGCGCTACGAGCAGTACTTC. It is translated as CASRGQVSRYEQYF.

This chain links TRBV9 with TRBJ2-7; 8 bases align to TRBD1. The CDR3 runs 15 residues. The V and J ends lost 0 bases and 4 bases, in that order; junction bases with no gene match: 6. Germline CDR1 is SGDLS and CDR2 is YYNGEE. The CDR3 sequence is CASSVGGGQGYEQYF. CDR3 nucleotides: TGTGCCAGCAGCGTAGGCGGCGGACAGGGATACGAGCAGTACTTC.

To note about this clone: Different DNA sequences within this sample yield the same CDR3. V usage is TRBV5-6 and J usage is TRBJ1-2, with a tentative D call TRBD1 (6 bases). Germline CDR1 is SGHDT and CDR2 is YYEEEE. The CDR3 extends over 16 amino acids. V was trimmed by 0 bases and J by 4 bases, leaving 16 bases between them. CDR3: CASSLDLQGVLYGYTF. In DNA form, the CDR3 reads TGTGCCAGCAGCTTGGATTTACAGGGAGTGCTCTATGGCTACACCTTC.